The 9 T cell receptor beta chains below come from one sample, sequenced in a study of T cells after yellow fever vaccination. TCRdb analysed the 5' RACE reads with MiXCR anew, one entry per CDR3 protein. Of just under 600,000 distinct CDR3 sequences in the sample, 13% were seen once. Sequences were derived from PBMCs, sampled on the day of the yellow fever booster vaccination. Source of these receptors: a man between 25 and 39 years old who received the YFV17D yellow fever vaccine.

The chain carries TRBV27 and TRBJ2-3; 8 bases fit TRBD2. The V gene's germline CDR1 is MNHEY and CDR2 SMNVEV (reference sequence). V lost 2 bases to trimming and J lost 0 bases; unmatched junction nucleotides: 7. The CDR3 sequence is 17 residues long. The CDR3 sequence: CASSLRGREGSTDTQYF. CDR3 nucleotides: TGTGCCAGCAGTTTAAGAGGACGGGAGGGGAGCACAGATACGCAGTATTTT.

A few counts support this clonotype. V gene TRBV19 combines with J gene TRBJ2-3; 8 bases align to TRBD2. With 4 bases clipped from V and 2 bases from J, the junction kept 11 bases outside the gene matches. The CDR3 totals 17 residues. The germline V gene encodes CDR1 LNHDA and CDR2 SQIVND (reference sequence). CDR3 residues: CASSTRQTSGFTDTQYF. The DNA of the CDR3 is TGTGCCAGTAGTACACGCCAAACTAGCGGCTTCACAGATACGCAGTATTTT.

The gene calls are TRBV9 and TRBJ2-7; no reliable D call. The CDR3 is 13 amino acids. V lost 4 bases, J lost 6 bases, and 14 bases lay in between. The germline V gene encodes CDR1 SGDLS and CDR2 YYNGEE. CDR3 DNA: TGTGCCAGCAGCCCCCGAGTTTACGGCGAGCAGTACTTC. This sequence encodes CASSPRVYGEQYF.

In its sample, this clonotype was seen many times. In nucleotides, the CDR3 is TGTGCCAGCAGCCCAGAGGGGGCGGACCGAGGTGGCTCCTACGAGCAGTACTTC. This translates into CASSPEGADRGGSYEQYF. The chain links TRBV11-2 to TRBJ2-7; 7 bases agree with TRBD1. The V and J ends lost 5 bases and 0 bases, in that order; junction bases with no gene match: 16. The CDR3 has 18 residues. Germline loops: CDR1 SGHAT, CDR2 FQNNGV. The full variable domain, with the rest looked up from reference TRBV11-2 and TRBJ2-7, is EAGVAQSPRYKIIEKRQSVAFWCNPISGHATLYWYQQILGQGPKLLIQFQNNGVVDDSQLPKDRFSAERLKGVDSTLKIQPAKLEDSAVYLCASSPEGADRGGSYEQYFGPGTRLTVT.

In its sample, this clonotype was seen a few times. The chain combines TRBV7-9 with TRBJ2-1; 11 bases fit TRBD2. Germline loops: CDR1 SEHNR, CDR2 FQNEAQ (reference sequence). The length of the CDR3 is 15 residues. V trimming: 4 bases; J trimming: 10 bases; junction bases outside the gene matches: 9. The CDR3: CASSSGTSGGKEQFF. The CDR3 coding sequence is TGTGCCAGCAGCTCCGGGACTAGCGGAGGAAAAGAGCAGTTCTTC. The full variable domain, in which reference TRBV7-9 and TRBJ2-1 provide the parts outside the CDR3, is DTGVSQNPRHKITKRGQNVTFRCDPISEHNRLYWYRQTLGQGPEFLTYFQNEAQLEKSRLLSDRFSAERPKGSFSTLEIQRTEQGDSAMYLCASSSGTSGGKEQFFGPGTRLTVL.

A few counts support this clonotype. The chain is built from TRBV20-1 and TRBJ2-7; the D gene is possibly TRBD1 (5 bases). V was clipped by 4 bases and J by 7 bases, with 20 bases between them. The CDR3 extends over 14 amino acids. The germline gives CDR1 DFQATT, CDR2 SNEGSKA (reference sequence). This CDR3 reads CSAKPRQTDREQYF. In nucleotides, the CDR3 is TGCAGTGCTAAACCCAGACAGACGGATAGGGAGCAGTACTTC.

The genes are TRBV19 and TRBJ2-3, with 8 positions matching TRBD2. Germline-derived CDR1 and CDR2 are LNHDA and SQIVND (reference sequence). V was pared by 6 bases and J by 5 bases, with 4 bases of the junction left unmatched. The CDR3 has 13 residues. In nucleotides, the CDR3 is TGTGCCAGTAGAGGGACTAGTATAGATACGCAGTATTTT. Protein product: CASRGTSIDTQYF.

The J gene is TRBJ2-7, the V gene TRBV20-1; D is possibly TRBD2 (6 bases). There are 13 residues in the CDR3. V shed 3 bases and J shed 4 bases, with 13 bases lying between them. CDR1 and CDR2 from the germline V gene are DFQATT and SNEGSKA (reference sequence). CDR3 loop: CSASLTSGYEQYF. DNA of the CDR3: TGCAGTGCTAGTTTGACTAGTGGGTACGAGCAGTACTTC.

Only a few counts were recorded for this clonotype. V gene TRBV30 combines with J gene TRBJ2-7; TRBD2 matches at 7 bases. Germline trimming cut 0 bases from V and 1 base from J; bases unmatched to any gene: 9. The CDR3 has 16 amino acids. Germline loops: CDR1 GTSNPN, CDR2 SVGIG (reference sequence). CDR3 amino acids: CAWSVRRETFSYEQYF. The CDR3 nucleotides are TGTGCCTGGAGTGTCCGGCGGGAGACCTTTTCCTACGAGCAGTACTTC.